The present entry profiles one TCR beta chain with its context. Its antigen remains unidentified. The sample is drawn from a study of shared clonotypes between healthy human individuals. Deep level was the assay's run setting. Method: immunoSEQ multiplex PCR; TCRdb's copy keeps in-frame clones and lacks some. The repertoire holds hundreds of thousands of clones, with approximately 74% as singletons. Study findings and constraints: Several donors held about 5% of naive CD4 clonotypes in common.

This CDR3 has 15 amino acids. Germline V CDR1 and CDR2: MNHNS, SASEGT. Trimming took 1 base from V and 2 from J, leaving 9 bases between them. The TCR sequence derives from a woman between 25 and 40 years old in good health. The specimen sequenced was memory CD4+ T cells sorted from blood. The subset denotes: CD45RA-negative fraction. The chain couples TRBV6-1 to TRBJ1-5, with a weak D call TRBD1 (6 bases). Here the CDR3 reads CASSEDSGGNQPQHF. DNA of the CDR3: TGTGCCAGCAGTGAAGATTCAGGGGGCAATCAGCCCCAGCATTTT.